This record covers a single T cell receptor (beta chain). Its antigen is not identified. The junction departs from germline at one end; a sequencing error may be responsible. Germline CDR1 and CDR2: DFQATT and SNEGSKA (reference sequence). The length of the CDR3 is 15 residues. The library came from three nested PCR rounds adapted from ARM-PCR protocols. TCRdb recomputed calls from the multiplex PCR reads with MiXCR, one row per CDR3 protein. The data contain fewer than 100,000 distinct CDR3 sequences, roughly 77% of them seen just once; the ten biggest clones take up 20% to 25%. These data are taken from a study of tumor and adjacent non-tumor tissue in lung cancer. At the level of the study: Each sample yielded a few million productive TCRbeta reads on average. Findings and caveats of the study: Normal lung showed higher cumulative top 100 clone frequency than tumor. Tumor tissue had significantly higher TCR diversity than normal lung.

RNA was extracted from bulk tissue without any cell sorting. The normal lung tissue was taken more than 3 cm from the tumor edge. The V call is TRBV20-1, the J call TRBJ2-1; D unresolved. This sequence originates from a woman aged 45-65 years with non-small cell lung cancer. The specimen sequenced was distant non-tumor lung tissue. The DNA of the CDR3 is TGCAGTGCTAGAGATCCAAGTACTGCCTACATTGAGCAGTTCTTC. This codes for CSARDPSTAYIEQFF.